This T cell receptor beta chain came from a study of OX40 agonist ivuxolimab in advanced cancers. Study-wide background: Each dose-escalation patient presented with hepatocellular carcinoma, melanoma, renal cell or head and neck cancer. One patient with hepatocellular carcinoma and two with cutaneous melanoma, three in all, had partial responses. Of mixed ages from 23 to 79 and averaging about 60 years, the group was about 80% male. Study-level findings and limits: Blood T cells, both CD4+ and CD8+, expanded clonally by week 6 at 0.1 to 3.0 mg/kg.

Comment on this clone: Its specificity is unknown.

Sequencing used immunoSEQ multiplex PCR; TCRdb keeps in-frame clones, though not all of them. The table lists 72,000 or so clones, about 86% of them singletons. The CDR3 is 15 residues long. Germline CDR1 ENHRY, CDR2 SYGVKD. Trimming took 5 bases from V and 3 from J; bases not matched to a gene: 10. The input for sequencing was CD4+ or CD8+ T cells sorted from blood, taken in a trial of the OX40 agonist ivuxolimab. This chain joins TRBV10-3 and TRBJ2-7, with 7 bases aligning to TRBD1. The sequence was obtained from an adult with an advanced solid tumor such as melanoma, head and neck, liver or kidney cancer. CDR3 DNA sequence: TGTGCCATCAGTTCATCCCCGGGACAGAACTACGAGCAGTACTTC. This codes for CAISSSPGQNYEQYF.